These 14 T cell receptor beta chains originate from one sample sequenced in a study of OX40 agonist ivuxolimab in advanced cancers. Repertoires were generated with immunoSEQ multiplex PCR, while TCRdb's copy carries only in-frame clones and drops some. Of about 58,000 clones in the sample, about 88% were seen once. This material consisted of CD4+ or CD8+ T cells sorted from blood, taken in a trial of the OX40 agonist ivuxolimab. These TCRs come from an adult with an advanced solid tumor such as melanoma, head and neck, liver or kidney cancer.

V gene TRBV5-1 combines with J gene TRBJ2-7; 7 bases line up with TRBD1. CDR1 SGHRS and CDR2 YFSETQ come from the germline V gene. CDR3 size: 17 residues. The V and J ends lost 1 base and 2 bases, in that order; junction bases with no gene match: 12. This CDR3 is CASSLTPTQGPPYEQYF. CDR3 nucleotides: TGCGCCAGCAGCTTGACCCCCACACAGGGGCCCCCCTACGAGCAGTACTTC.

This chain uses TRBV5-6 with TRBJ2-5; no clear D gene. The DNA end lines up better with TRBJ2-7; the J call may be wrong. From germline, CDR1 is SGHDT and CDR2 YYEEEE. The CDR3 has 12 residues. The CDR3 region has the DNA TGTGCCAGCAGCTTGGGTGATCGCGAGCAGTACTTC. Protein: CASSLGDREQYF.

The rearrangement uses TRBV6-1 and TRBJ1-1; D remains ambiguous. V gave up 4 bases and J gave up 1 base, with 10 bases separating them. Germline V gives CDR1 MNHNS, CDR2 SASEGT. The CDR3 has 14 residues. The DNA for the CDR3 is TGTGCCAGCAGTGTTCGGGCGAGGAACACTGAAGCTTTCTTT. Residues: CASSVRARNTEAFF.

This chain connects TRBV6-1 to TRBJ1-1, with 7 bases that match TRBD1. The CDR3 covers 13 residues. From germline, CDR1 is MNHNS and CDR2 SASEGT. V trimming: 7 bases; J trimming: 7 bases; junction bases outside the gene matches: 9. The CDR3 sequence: CASIRETGIEAFF. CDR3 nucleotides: TGTGCCAGCATTCGAGAGACAGGGATTGAAGCTTTCTTT.

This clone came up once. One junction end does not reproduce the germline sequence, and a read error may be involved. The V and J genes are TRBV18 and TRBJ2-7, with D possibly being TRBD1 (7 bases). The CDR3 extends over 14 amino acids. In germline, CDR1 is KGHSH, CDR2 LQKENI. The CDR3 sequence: CASSLAGGSYERYF. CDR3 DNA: TGTGCCAGCTCACTGGCAGGGGGGTCCTACGAGCGGTACTTC. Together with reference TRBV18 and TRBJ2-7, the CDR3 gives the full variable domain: NAGVMQNPRHLVRRRGQEARLRCSPMKGHSHVYWYRQLPEEGLKFMVYLQKENIIDESGMPKERFSAEFPKEGPSILRIQQVVRGDSAAYFCASSLAGGSYERYFGPGTRLTVT.

CDR3 residues: CASSGAGTVSSTDTQYF. The CDR3 coding sequence is TGTGCCAGCAGTGGGGCCGGGACAGTTTCTAGCACAGATACGCAGTATTTT. The rearrangement links TRBV25-1 to TRBJ2-3, with TRBD1 identical over 7 bases. The CDR3 is 17 amino acids. V was clipped by 4 bases and J by 0 bases; unmatched bases: 10. CDR1 is MGHDK, CDR2 SYGVNS, per germline.

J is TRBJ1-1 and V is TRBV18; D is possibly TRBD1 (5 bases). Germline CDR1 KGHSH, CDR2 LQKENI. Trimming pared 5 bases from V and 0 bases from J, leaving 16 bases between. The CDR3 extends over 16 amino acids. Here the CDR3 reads CASSGGRSPVNTEAFF. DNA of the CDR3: TGTGCCAGCTCAGGGGGACGCAGTCCGGTGAACACTGAAGCTTTCTTT.

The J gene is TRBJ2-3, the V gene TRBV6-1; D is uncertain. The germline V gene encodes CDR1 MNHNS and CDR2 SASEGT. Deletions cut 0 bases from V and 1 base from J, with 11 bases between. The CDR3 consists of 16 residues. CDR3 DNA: TGTGCCAGCAGTGAAGCGCCGCGCTCGGGCACAGATACGCAGTATTTT. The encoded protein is CASSEAPRSGTDTQYF.

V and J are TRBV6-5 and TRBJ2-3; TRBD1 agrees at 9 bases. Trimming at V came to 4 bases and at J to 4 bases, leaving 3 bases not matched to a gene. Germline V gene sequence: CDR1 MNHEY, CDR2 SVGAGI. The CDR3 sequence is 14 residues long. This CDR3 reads CASSLTGGSDTQYF. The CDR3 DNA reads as TGTGCCAGCAGTTTGACAGGGGGATCAGATACGCAGTATTTT.

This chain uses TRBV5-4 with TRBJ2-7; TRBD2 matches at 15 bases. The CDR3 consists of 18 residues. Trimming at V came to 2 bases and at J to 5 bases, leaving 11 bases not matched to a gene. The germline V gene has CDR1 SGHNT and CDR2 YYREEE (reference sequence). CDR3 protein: CASSLGLAGGLKFDEQYF. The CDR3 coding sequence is TGTGCCAGCAGCTTAGGACTAGCGGGGGGGCTGAAGTTCGACGAGCAGTACTTC.

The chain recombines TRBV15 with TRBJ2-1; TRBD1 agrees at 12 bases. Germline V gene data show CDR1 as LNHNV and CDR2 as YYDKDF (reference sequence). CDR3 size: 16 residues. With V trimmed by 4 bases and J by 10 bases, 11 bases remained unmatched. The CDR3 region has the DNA TGTGCCACCAGCACGGGGACAGGGGGCCTCCGGAGGGAGCAGTTCTTC. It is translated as CATSTGTGGLRREQFF.

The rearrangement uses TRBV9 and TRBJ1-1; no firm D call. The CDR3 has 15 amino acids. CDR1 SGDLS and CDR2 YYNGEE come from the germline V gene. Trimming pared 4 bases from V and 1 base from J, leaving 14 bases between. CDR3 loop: CASSLGVSRNTEAFF. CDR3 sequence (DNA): TGTGCCAGCAGCTTAGGTGTCAGTAGGAACACTGAAGCTTTCTTT.

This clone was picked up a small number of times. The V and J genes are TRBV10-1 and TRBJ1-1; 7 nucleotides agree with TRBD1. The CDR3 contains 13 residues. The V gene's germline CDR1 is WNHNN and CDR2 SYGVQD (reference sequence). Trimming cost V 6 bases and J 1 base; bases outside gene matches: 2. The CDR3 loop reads CASSGQANTEAFF. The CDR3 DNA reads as TGCGCCAGCAGCGGACAGGCGAACACTGAAGCTTTCTTT.

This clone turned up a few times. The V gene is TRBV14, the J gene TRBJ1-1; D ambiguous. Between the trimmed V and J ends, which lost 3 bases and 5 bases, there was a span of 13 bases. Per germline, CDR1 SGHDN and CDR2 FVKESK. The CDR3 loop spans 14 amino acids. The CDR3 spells CASSQAVRVTEAFF. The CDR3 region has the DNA TGTGCCAGCAGCCAGGCCGTAAGGGTGACTGAAGCTTTCTTT.